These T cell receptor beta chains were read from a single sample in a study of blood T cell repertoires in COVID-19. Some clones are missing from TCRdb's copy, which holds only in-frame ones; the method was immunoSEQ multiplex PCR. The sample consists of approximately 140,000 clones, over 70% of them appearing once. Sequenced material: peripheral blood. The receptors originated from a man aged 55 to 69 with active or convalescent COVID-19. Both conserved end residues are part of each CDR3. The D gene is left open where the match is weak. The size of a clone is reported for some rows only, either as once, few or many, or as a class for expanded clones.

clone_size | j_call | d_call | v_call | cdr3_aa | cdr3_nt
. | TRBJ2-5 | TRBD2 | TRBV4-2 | CASSQSGTPGETQYF | TGTGCCAGCAGCCAGAGCGGGACCCCAGGAGAGACCCAGTACTTC
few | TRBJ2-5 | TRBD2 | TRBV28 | CASSRIKMGGQETQYF | TGTGCCAGCAGTCGGATTAAGATGGGAGGGCAAGAGACCCAGTACTTC
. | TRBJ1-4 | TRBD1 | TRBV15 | CATSNLRGPGEKLFF | TGTGCCACCAGTAACCTAAGGGGGCCTGGTGAAAAACTGTTTTTT
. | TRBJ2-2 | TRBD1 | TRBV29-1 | CSVPSGGRWNTGELFF | TGCAGCGTGCCCTCAGGGGGAAGGTGGAACACCGGGGAGCTGTTTTTT
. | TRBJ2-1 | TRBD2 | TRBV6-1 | CASSGRGRGVPYNEQFF | TGTGCCAGCAGTGGTCGCGGGAGGGGGGTTCCCTACAATGAGCAGTTCTTC
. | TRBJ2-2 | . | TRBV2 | CASRPQGEAGELFF | TGTGCCAGCAGACCTCAGGGGGAGGCCGGGGAGCTGTTTTTT
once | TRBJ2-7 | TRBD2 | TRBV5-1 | CASSLMASGRAGEQYF | TGCGCCAGCAGCTTGATGGCGAGCGGGAGGGCGGGGGAGCAGTACTTC
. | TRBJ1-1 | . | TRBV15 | CATSRDPRGNTEAFF | TGTGCCACCAGCAGAGATCCCCGCGGGAACACTGAAGCTTTCTTT
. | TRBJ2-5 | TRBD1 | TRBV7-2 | CASSFGQGEETQYF | TGTGCCAGCAGCTTTGGTCAGGGGGAAGAGACCCAGTACTTC
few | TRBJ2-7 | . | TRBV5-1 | CASSLERPDYEQYF | TGCGCCAGCAGCTTGGAGCGGCCCGACTACGAGCAGTACTTC
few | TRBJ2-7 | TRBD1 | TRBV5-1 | CASSSRDSREEQYF | TGCGCCAGCAGCAGCCGGGACAGCCGTGAGGAGCAGTACTTC
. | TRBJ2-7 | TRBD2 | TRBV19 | CASSIMTSGSYEQYF | TGTGCCAGTAGTATAATGACTAGCGGGAGTTACGAGCAGTACTTC
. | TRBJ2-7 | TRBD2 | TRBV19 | CASSIGGRPRLAGGGYEQYF | TGTGCCAGTAGTATAGGGGGACGGCCGCGGCTAGCGGGAGGAGGCTACGAGCAGTACTTC
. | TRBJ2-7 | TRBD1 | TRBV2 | CASSDLDRGGEQYF | TGTGCCAGCAGTGATCTGGACAGGGGAGGCGAGCAGTACTTC
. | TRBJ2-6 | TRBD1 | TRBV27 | CVTGQTTSGANVLTF | TGTGTCACGGGACAGACTACCTCTGGGGCCAACGTCCTGACTTTC
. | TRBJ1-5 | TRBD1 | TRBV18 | CASSLRDRVRNQPQHF | TGTGCCAGCTCACTACGGGACAGGGTTAGGAATCAGCCCCAGCATTTT
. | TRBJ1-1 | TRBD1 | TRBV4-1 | CASSQGTGGGTEAFF | TGCGCCAGCAGCCAAGGGACAGGGGGAGGCACTGAAGCTTTCTTT